Below are 18 T cell receptor beta chains sequenced from a single sample in a study of cytomegalovirus exposure and HLA in healthy donors. PCR was performed using 60 Vbeta and 13 Jbeta primers. The repertoire was sequenced with immunoSEQ multiplex PCR; TCRdb's copy has only in-frame clones and lacks some. This sample carries roughly 98,000 clones, roughly 77% of them seen once, and the ten largest clones take more than 1.4%. The sequenced material came from PBMCs. The receptors here all came from a man aged 35-49 years in good health and CMV-seronegative.

This clone was counted only a few times. This chain joins TRBV15 and TRBJ2-2, with 7 bases fitting TRBD1. CDR1 is LNHNV and CDR2 is YYDKDF in the germline V gene (reference sequence). J lost 2 bases, V lost 6 bases, and 6 bases had no gene match. The CDR3 covers 15 residues. CDR3 sequence: CATRRQGLNTGELFF. The CDR3, as DNA: TGTGCCACCAGGAGACAGGGTCTAAACACCGGGGAGCTGTTTTTT. The full variable domain, rest sourced from reference TRBV15 and TRBJ2-2, is DAMVIQNPRYQVTQFGKPVTLSCSQTLNHNVMYWYQQKSSQAPKLLFHYYDKDFNNEADTPDNFQSRRPNTSFCFLDIRSPGLGDTAMYLCATRRQGLNTGELFFGEGSRLTVL.

Only one count was recorded for this clone. The V and J genes are TRBV28 and TRBJ2-3, with a tentative D call TRBD1 (6 bases). This CDR3 region has 17 residues. V was trimmed by 6 bases and J by 2 bases, leaving 21 bases between them. CDR1 is MDHEN and CDR2 is SYDVKM in the germline V gene. CDR3 region: CASRRPPTGLYTDTQYF. Here the CDR3 DNA reads TGTGCCAGCAGGCGACCCCCGACAGGCCTTTACACAGATACGCAGTATTTT.

The gene calls are TRBV18 and TRBJ2-7; D gene uncertain. Germline V gives CDR1 KGHSH, CDR2 LQKENI. There are 14 residues in the CDR3. Trimming took off 3 bases at V and 1 base at J, with 10 bases between the two ends. In DNA form, the CDR3 reads TGTGCCAGCTCACCGTCCCGCAGATCCTACGAGCAGTACTTC. Translating it yields CASSPSRRSYEQYF. Full variable domain (remainder filled in from reference TRBV18 and TRBJ2-7): NAGVMQNPRHLVRRRGQEARLRCSPMKGHSHVYWYRQLPEEGLKFMVYLQKENIIDESGMPKERFSAEFPKEGPSILRIQQVVRGDSAAYFCASSPSRRSYEQYFGPGTRLTVT.

This clone occurred once. The V call is TRBV6-1, the J call TRBJ1-4; TRBD1 agrees at 9 bases. Unmatched junction bases numbered 9, after V lost 6 bases and J lost 7 bases. The CDR3 runs 15 residues. CDR1 is MNHNS, CDR2 SASEGT, per germline. The CDR3 DNA reads as TGTGCCAGCAGCCTCGGGACAGGGAGGAGTGAAAAACTGTTTTTT. Protein: CASSLGTGRSEKLFF.

V and J are TRBV7-9 and TRBJ2-7; a possible D gene is TRBD1 (6 bases). V was trimmed by 1 base and J by 5 bases, leaving 15 bases between them. The CDR3 contains 15 residues. Germline lookup yields CDR1 SEHNR and CDR2 FQNEAQ (reference sequence). In DNA, the CDR3 is TGTGCCAGCAGCTTAGACAGGGCCGGTTACGACGAGCAGTACTTC. Encoded protein: CASSLDRAGYDEQYF.

The gene calls are TRBV19 and TRBJ1-5, with 10 bases identical to TRBD1. The length of the CDR3 is 17 residues. Trimming cost V 1 base and J 2 bases; bases outside gene matches: 5. Germline CDR1 reads LNHDA; CDR2 reads SQIVND (reference sequence). The CDR3 region is CASSIATGTGGNQPQHF. The CDR3 DNA is TGTGCCAGTAGTATAGCAACCGGGACAGGGGGCAATCAGCCCCAGCATTTT.

In this sample, this clone turned up a few times. The chain combines TRBV27 with TRBJ1-2; D perhaps matches TRBD1 (6 bases). V shed 0 bases and J shed 3 bases, with 11 bases lying between them. The CDR3 length is 15 residues. Germline V gene lookup returns CDR1 MNHEY and CDR2 SMNVEV (reference sequence). The CDR3 sequence is CASSLSGGQYYGYTF. The CDR3 nucleotides are TGTGCCAGCAGTTTATCGGGTGGACAGTACTATGGCTACACCTTC.

This clone showed up just a few times. The J gene is TRBJ1-1, the V gene TRBV2; D gene uncertain. V gave up 3 bases and J gave up 1 base, with 9 bases separating them. The CDR3 contains 14 residues. Germline lookup yields CDR1 SNHLY and CDR2 FYNNEI. DNA of the CDR3: TGTGCCAGCAGTGAGGTACACACGAACACTGAAGCTTTCTTT. The encoded protein is CASSEVHTNTEAFF.

The genes are TRBV2 and TRBJ2-3; D may be TRBD2 (7 bases). V was pared by 0 bases and J by 6 bases, with 16 bases between. Germline values: CDR1 SNHLY, CDR2 FYNNEI. The CDR3 consists of 16 residues. The CDR3 sequence is CASSEASGTNTDTQYF. In DNA, the CDR3 is TGTGCCAGCAGTGAAGCGAGCGGGACAAACACCGATACGCAGTATTTT. The whole variable domain, filled in from reference TRBV2 and TRBJ2-3, reads EPEVTQTPSHQVTQMGQEVILRCVPISNHLYFYWYRQILGQKVEFLVSFYNNEISEKSEIFDDQFSVERPDGSNFTLKIRSTKLEDSAMYFCASSEASGTNTDTQYFGPGTRLTVL.

The chain joins TRBV9 to TRBJ1-2; D not resolved. The CDR3 sequence is 16 residues long. Looked up from germline, CDR1 is SGDLS and CDR2 is YYNGEE. V lost 0 bases and J 3 bases, leaving 15 bases between the germline ends. CDR3 amino acids: CASSVAPTATDYGYTF. The CDR3 DNA sequence: TGTGCCAGCAGCGTAGCCCCGACGGCTACAGACTATGGCTACACCTTC.

The rearrangement joins TRBV7-8 to TRBJ2-5, with 7 bases that match TRBD2. This CDR3 contains 14 residues. Germline CDR1 reads SGHVS; CDR2 reads FQNEAQ. With V trimmed by 1 base and J by 5 bases, 4 bases remained unmatched. CDR3 in DNA: TGTGCCAGCAGCTTAGATTGGGGGGGGGAGACCCAGTACTTC. Encoded protein: CASSLDWGGETQYF.

This clone was detected only once. The rearrangement joins TRBV2 to TRBJ1-4, with 10 bases identical to TRBD1. J gave up 0 bases and V 3 bases, and 7 bases lay outside the gene matches. This CDR3 comprises 18 residues. Germline loops: CDR1 SNHLY, CDR2 FYNNEI. CDR3: CASSEVRTGGTTNEKLFF. DNA for the CDR3: TGTGCCAGCAGTGAGGTTCGGACAGGGGGGACAACTAATGAAAAACTGTTTTTT.

The chain carries TRBV5-1 and TRBJ1-1; TRBD1 agrees at 9 bases. There are 15 residues in the CDR3. Unmatched junction bases numbered 8, after V lost 2 bases and J lost 6 bases. The V gene's germline CDR1 is SGHRS and CDR2 YFSETQ. The CDR3 nucleotides are TGCGCCAGCAGCTTAGGGACAGGGTTTTGGGCTGAAGCTTTCTTT. It yields the protein CASSLGTGFWAEAFF.

This chain links TRBV6-5 with TRBJ2-5; TRBD2 agrees at 10 bases. V was pared by 2 bases and J by 3 bases, with 0 bases of the junction left unmatched. The germline V gene has CDR1 MNHEY and CDR2 SVGAGI. This CDR3 is built from 14 residues. The CDR3 nucleotides are TGTGCCAGCAGTTACCTAGCGGGGGAAGAGACCCAGTACTTC. Its protein is CASSYLAGEETQYF.

The J gene is TRBJ1-6, the V gene TRBV4-1; 9 nucleotides line up with TRBD1. V was clipped by 5 bases and J by 5 bases; unmatched bases: 4. CDR1 and CDR2 from the germline V gene are MGHRA and YSYEKL. The CDR3 runs to 15 residues. CDR3 bases: TGCGCCAGCAGCTACCGGGACAGGGATAATTCACCCCTCCACTTT. Translating it yields CASSYRDRDNSPLHF.

The chain combines TRBV2 with TRBJ2-7, with D tentatively TRBD2 (5 bases). This CDR3 contains 15 residues. CDR1 SNHLY and CDR2 FYNNEI come from the germline V gene. The germline V and J ends were trimmed by 6 bases and 3 bases, with 18 bases remaining between them. CDR3 in DNA: TGTGCCAGCAGCCCGGACTCCCTGACGTTCTACGAGCAGTACTTC. Amino acids: CASSPDSLTFYEQYF.

This chain uses TRBV2 with TRBJ1-2; 11 bases map to TRBD1. Germline V gene data show CDR1 as SNHLY and CDR2 as FYNNEI. The CDR3 has 15 amino acids. Trimming removed 3 bases from V and 7 bases from J; junction bases left unmatched: 7. The CDR3 DNA is TGTGCCAGCAGTGATAATGGACAGGGGGCGAGTGGCTACACCTTC. Translation gives CASSDNGQGASGYTF.

The V and J genes are TRBV19 and TRBJ1-6, with 8 bases identical to TRBD1. With V trimmed by 5 bases and J by 10 bases, 13 bases remained unmatched. This CDR3 is built from 16 residues. CDR1 and CDR2 (germline): LNHDA, SQIVND (reference sequence). DNA for the CDR3: TGTGCCAGTAGTCCGATTCAGGGGGCGTTGAAGTCACCCCTCCACTTT. It is translated as CASSPIQGALKSPLHF.